A single sample gave rise to the 17 T cell receptor beta chains below, sequenced in a study of cytomegalovirus exposure and HLA in healthy donors. TCRdb's table, derived via immunoSEQ multiplex PCR, lists solely in-frame clones and lacks some. The data contain about 340,000 clones, about nine tenths of them singletons. The material sequenced was PBMCs. The source of these receptors is a woman aged 18-29 years in good health and CMV-seronegative.

This chain links TRBV2 with TRBJ2-3, with 9 bases matching TRBD1. Unmatched junction bases numbered 4, after V lost 3 bases and J lost 0 bases. The germline CDR1 and CDR2 sequences are SNHLY and FYNNEI. This CDR3 contains 16 residues. The CDR3 region is CASSETQGASTDTQYF. For the CDR3, the DNA is TGTGCCAGCAGTGAGACACAGGGGGCTAGCACAGATACGCAGTATTTT.

This chain uses TRBV25-1 with TRBJ2-5; 9 bases align to TRBD1. J was trimmed by 4 bases and V by 8 bases; bases with no gene match: 14. Germline assignment: CDR1 MGHDK and CDR2 SYGVNS. The CDR3 is made up of 16 amino acids. CDR3 sequence (DNA): TGTGCCAGCGGGGAGGACAGGGGATCTTCGCGAGAGACCCAGTACTTC. Its protein is CASGEDRGSSRETQYF.

The chain combines TRBV4-1 with TRBJ1-2, with TRBD1 as a possible D gene (6 bases). With 3 bases removed from V and 3 bases from J, the gap between germline ends came to 20 bases. CDR1 and CDR2 from the germline V gene are MGHRA and YSYEKL. CDR3 length: 17 amino acids. The CDR3 sequence: CASSHPLGGARDYGYTF. Here the CDR3 DNA reads TGCGCCAGCAGCCACCCCCTAGGGGGGGCGCGGGACTATGGCTACACCTTC.

This clone has more than one count but fewer than ten. This rearrangement joins TRBV18 to TRBJ2-3, with D possibly being TRBD2 (6 bases). V lost 6 bases and J lost 4, with 20 bases in between. CDR3 size: 16 residues. The germline gives CDR1 KGHSH, CDR2 LQKENI. The CDR3 sequence is CASSKGTLRGPDTQYF. The CDR3 DNA follows: TGTGCCAGCTCCAAAGGGACTCTCCGGGGACCAGATACGCAGTATTTT.

V usage is TRBV7-9 and J usage is TRBJ2-2, with D tentatively TRBD2 (6 bases). Germline V gene sequence: CDR1 SEHNR, CDR2 FQNEAQ (reference sequence). Trimming cost V 6 bases and J 5 bases, with 16 bases left between them. This CDR3 comprises 15 residues. The CDR3 coding sequence is TGTGCCAGCAGTCTAGGAGGGGAGAGGACCGGGGAGCTGTTTTTT. Its protein is CASSLGGERTGELFF.

This chain joins TRBV28 and TRBJ2-3; D may be TRBD2 (6 bases). This CDR3 contains 15 residues. CDR1 and CDR2 (germline): MDHEN, SYDVKM. Trimming removed 4 bases at V and 0 bases at J, with 11 bases between. The CDR3 reads CASSSGGISTDTQYF. The DNA for the CDR3 is TGTGCCAGCAGTTCGGGCGGGATTAGCACAGATACGCAGTATTTT. Full variable domain (missing parts from reference TRBV28 and TRBJ2-3): DVKVTQSSRYLVKRTGEKVFLECVQDMDHENMFWYRQDPGLGLRLIYFSYDVKMKEKGDIPEGYSVSREKKERFSLILESASTNQTSMYLCASSSGGISTDTQYFGPGTRLTVL.

This sequence joins TRBV7-8 and TRBJ2-1; the match to TRBD2 covers 9 bases. V lost 3 bases to trimming and J lost 4 bases; unmatched junction nucleotides: 4. CDR3 length: 15 residues. Germline V gene sequence: CDR1 SGHVS, CDR2 FQNEAQ. CDR3 region: CASSFRLAVYNEQFF. The CDR3 nucleotides read TGTGCCAGCAGCTTTAGACTAGCGGTATACAATGAGCAGTTCTTC. Full variable domain (rest looked up from reference TRBV7-8 and TRBJ2-1): GAGVSQSPRYKVAKRGQDVALRCDPISGHVSLFWYQQALGQGPEFLTYFQNEAQLDKSGLPSDRFFAERPEGSVSTLKIQRTQQEDSAVYLCASSFRLAVYNEQFFGPGTRLTVL.

V usage is TRBV25-1 and J usage is TRBJ2-2; D is possibly TRBD1 (6 bases). Trimming pared 6 bases from V and 7 bases from J, leaving 15 bases between. This CDR3 spans 14 amino acids. From germline, CDR1 is MGHDK and CDR2 SYGVNS. The CDR3 DNA reads TGTGCCAGCAGCGGCGGACAGTATGGCGGGGAGCTGTTTTTT. Translation: CASSGGQYGGELFF.

The chain carries TRBV4-3 and TRBJ2-7; D not resolved. Germline values: CDR1 LGHNA, CDR2 YSLEER. The CDR3 is 14 residues long. The V end was cut by 0 bases, the J end by 3 bases, with 9 bases between. CDR3 loop: CASSQEPTIYEQYF. For the CDR3, the DNA is TGCGCCAGCAGCCAAGAACCGACAATCTACGAGCAGTACTTC.

V is TRBV4-1 and J is TRBJ2-3; 10 nucleotides line up with TRBD2. The CDR3 consists of 17 residues. Trimming removed 0 bases from V and 6 bases from J; junction bases left unmatched: 9. Germline V gene data show CDR1 as MGHRA and CDR2 as YSYEKL. The CDR3: CASSQDGLAGVGDTQYF. The CDR3 bases are TGCGCCAGCAGCCAAGATGGGCTAGCGGGAGTCGGGGATACGCAGTATTTT.

J is TRBJ2-1 and V is TRBV27, with a possible D match to TRBD1 (6 bases). Germline V gene data show CDR1 as MNHEY and CDR2 as SMNVEV (reference sequence). Deletions cut 2 bases from V and 2 bases from J, with 13 bases between. CDR3 length equals 16 residues. CDR3 bases: TGTGCCAGCAGTTTAGTAGGACCAGGGGCCTACAATGAGCAGTTCTTC. Protein sequence: CASSLVGPGAYNEQFF.

The chain joins TRBV29-1 to TRBJ1-1, with D hard to call. The CDR3 totals 15 residues. The germline gives CDR1 SQVTM, CDR2 ANQGSEA. V was pared by 6 bases and J by 2 bases, with 19 bases between. The CDR3 loop reads CSVTGLVSNNTEAFF. The CDR3, as DNA: TGCAGCGTGACCGGACTGGTTTCTAACAACACTGAAGCTTTCTTT.

The chain combines TRBV18 with TRBJ1-2; no clear D gene. CDR1 is KGHSH, CDR2 LQKENI, per germline. The CDR3 contains 13 residues. Trimming took 2 bases from V and 3 from J, leaving 7 bases between them. The CDR3 region has the DNA TGTGCCAGCTCACCAAACAGTCACTATGGCTACACCTTC. This gives the protein CASSPNSHYGYTF.

The V call is TRBV7-2, the J call TRBJ2-3; 8 bases map to TRBD2. The CDR3 totals 17 residues. Germline values: CDR1 SGHTA, CDR2 FQGNSA. V shed 5 bases, J shed 5 bases, and the junction held 15 bases outside the gene matches. The CDR3 DNA sequence: TGTGCCAGCAGCCCCTCCTGGTGGGTAGCGGGAAGAGATACGCAGTATTTT. Its protein product is CASSPSWWVAGRDTQYF.

Concerning this clone: The same CDR3 can be traced to other DNA sequences in this sample. The chain has TRBV9 and TRBJ2-3, with TRBD2 matching over 11 bases. Germline values: CDR1 SGDLS, CDR2 YYNGEE. The V and J ends lost 2 bases and 3 bases, in that order; junction bases with no gene match: 5. This CDR3 region has 16 residues. The CDR3 coding sequence is TGTGCCAGCAGCGTGACGGGGACTAGCGGAACAGATACGCAGTATTTT. Translating gives CASSVTGTSGTDTQYF.

The chain combines TRBV2 with TRBJ1-2, with 7 bases matching TRBD1. J was trimmed by 7 bases and V by 4 bases; bases with no gene match: 6. The germline CDR1 and CDR2 sequences are SNHLY and FYNNEI. The length of the CDR3 is 13 residues. CDR3 residues: CASSVRRGPGYTF. The DNA of the CDR3 is TGTGCCAGCAGTGTTCGGAGGGGGCCTGGCTACACCTTC.

This chain links TRBV7-8 with TRBJ2-3, with D possibly being TRBD2 (6 bases). The CDR3 runs to 14 residues. The ends were cut back, 4 bases at V and 3 bases at J, with 11 bases in the middle. Looked up from germline, CDR1 is SGHVS and CDR2 is FQNEAQ. The CDR3 bases are TGTGCCAGCAGCTCGGGGGTTTGGACAGATACGCAGTATTTT. This gives the protein CASSSGVWTDTQYF.